This entry features one T cell receptor beta chain sequence. Its antigen remains unidentified. Clones were read by immunoSEQ multiplex PCR, and TCRdb kept only the in-frame ones, dropping some. The table has roughly 140,000 clones, 87% seen once. This entry comes from a study of radiation and T cells in renal cell carcinoma. General study findings and limits: From baseline, blood top tumor clonotypes peaked at 2 weeks post-radiation.

V was trimmed by 2 bases and J by 1 base, leaving 9 bases between them. The V gene's germline CDR1 is SGHTA and CDR2 FQGNSA. This CDR3 has 15 amino acids. Time point meaning: blood 2 weeks post-SBRT. Treatment meaning: 15 Gy SBRT to primary tumor, nephrectomy 4 weeks later. This clonotype was sampled from a woman aged 50 to 60 with renal cell carcinoma. This sequence joins TRBV7-2 and TRBJ1-5; no definite D call. The sequenced sample was blood, obtained from a patient whose treatment included radiotherapy and nephrectomy. The CDR3 sequence: CASSLLQTSNQPQHF. CDR3 in DNA: TGTGCCAGCAGCTTACTACAGACCAGCAATCAGCCCCAGCATTTT.